One and the same sample provided the 4 T cell receptor beta chains below, sequenced in a study of cytomegalovirus exposure and HLA in healthy donors. Primers included in the PCR were 60 Vbeta and 13 Jbeta primers. Some clones are missing from TCRdb's copy, which holds only in-frame ones; the method was immunoSEQ multiplex PCR. The data show over 100,000 clones, about two thirds seen once. What was sequenced was PBMCs. The origin of the receptors is a man in his forties in good health and CMV-seropositive.

This clone was recorded a few times. V usage is TRBV5-1 and J usage is TRBJ2-2; 7 bases agree with TRBD2. The junction had 3 bases not matched to a gene; V was cut back by 4 bases and J by 6 bases. Germline lookup yields CDR1 SGHRS and CDR2 YFSETQ. This CDR3 comprises 13 residues. CDR3 loop: CASSPGRAGELFF. CDR3 nucleotides: TGCGCCAGCAGCCCGGGGAGGGCCGGGGAGCTGTTTTTT.

The V gene is TRBV9, the J gene TRBJ2-5; TRBD2 matches at 8 bases. V lost 3 bases, J lost 5 bases, and 12 bases stayed unmatched. This CDR3 spans 16 amino acids. Germline values: CDR1 SGDLS, CDR2 YYNGEE. The CDR3 loop is CASSGSAGTRVETQYF. CDR3 nucleotide sequence: TGTGCCAGCAGCGGATCGGCCGGGACTAGGGTTGAGACCCAGTACTTC.

The V and J genes are TRBV30 and TRBJ1-1, with D possibly TRBD1 on 5 matching bases. The CDR3 extends over 14 amino acids. CDR1 and CDR2 (germline): GTSNPN, SVGIG (reference sequence). V lost 0 bases, J lost 4 bases, and 12 bases lay in between. CDR3: CAWSVVGGTTEAFF. CDR3 nucleotides: TGTGCCTGGAGTGTAGTTGGGGGGACCACTGAAGCTTTCTTT.

The rearrangement joins TRBV28 to TRBJ1-4; D is undetermined. The CDR3 sequence is 14 residues long. Germline lookup yields CDR1 MDHEN and CDR2 SYDVKM. V was shortened by 5 bases and J by 6 bases, with 13 bases between the two germline ends. CDR3 sequence: CASSRPDWDEKLFF. For the CDR3, the DNA is TGTGCCAGCAGTCGCCCGGACTGGGATGAAAAACTGTTTTTT.